The T cell receptor beta chain described here comes from a study of beta chain features in type 1 diabetes. V was clipped by 4 bases and J by 6 bases; unmatched bases: 9. The CDR3 runs 15 residues. CDR1 is ENHRY and CDR2 is SYGVKD in the germline V gene. The authors reverse transcribed all of the isolated RNA, so sequencing captured expressed TCRB transcripts. Measured with immunoSEQ multiplex PCR; TCRdb has only the in-frame clones, and not every one. The sample shows approximately 730,000 clones, around 15% of them seen only once. This clone was seen only a few times. Antigen specificity is unknown. Notes on the study in general: Moderate yet significant TCRB CDR3 shortening was seen in Type 1 diabetes patients in all four CD4+ subsets.

This TCR came from a man younger than 35 with type 1 diabetes. Sequencing input: naive CD4+ T cells from blood. The chain is built from TRBV10-3 and TRBJ2-7, with 10 bases aligning to TRBD1. CDR3: CAISGPGTGDFEQYF. The CDR3 DNA sequence: TGTGCCATCAGTGGACCCGGGACAGGGGACTTCGAGCAGTACTTC.